The T cell receptor (beta chain) described here comes from a study of cytomegalovirus exposure and HLA in healthy donors. Points on this clone: No antigen is known for it.

The CDR3 consists of 17 residues. Trimming took 3 bases from V and 0 from J, leaving 14 bases between them. The germline gives CDR1 LGHNA, CDR2 YNFKEQ. Study-wide findings and caveats: Links to common viral pathogens appeared, in a later analysis, for several of the most significant clusters. The likely origin of a cluster of highly shared sequence variants was a sequencing artifact.

The primer mix had 60 Vbeta and 13 Jbeta primers. Some clones are missing from TCRdb's copy, which holds only in-frame ones; the method was immunoSEQ multiplex PCR. This sample carries some 71,000 clones, 76% of them seen once, and the ten largest clones take 3% to 4%. What was sequenced was PBMCs. The source is a man aged 18 to 29 in good health and CMV-seronegative. The chain recombines TRBV4-2 with TRBJ2-2; TRBD1 is a possible D gene (6 bases). The CDR3 region has the DNA TGTGCCAGCAGCCAGACACAACAGGGTACGAACACCGGGGAGCTGTTTTTT. It codes for CASSQTQQGTNTGELFF.